Described below is a single T cell receptor beta chain sequence and its context. As yet, its antigen is unknown. This entry comes from a study of T cell responses to AZD1222 COVID-19 vaccine. Produced via immunoSEQ multiplex PCR; TCRdb's table is partial and in-frame only. Of about 180,000 clones in the sample, around 88% were seen once. Study results and caveats: Vaccine-related CD4 TCRs covered spike, predominating at 160-218 and 743-854.

The CDR3 runs 12 residues. V lost 3 bases and J 6 bases, leaving 12 bases between the germline ends. The germline V gene encodes CDR1 GTSNPN and CDR2 SVGIG (reference sequence). The TCR sequence derives from an adult in good health. Specimen: peripheral blood, collected on day 0 of AZD1222 vaccination. V usage is TRBV30 and J usage is TRBJ2-7, with a weak D call TRBD2 (5 bases). The CDR3 DNA is TGTGCCTGGAGCGCGGAGGTCGGCGAGCAGTACTTC. Residues: CAWSAEVGEQYF.